This TCR beta chain comes out of a study of T cell responses to AZD1222 COVID-19 vaccine. Regarding the study as a whole: Unmutated variant regions are reportedly targeted by nearly half of spike-specific TCRs. Increased Spike-specific TCR breadth and depth were observed after two AZD1222 doses.

About this clone: Its antigen is not known.

This table comes from immunoSEQ multiplex PCR, and its TCRdb copy is limited to in-frame clones, with some not included. The sample lists some 90,000 clones; approximately 90% were seen once. With 4 bases clipped from V and 5 bases from J, the junction kept 10 bases outside the gene matches. The CDR3 covers 15 residues. In germline, CDR1 is LNHDA, CDR2 SQIVND (reference sequence). The source material was peripheral blood, sampled on day 0 of AZD1222 vaccination. This TCR came from an adult in good health. The rearrangement joins TRBV19 to TRBJ1-2, with 7 bases matching TRBD1. CDR3 amino acids: CASSRQGTQTYGYTF. CDR3 bases: TGTGCCAGTAGTAGACAGGGTACACAAACATATGGCTACACCTTC.